The next 5 T cell receptor beta chains were all read from a single sample in a study of blood T cell repertoires in COVID-19. The protocol was immunoSEQ multiplex PCR, while the TCRdb copy is restricted to in-frame clones and leaves out a portion. The table records around 140,000 clones, 80% to 90% of them present only once. The sample comprised peripheral blood. These receptor sequences come from a man aged 18-30 years with COVID-19, enrolled during active disease.

The V call is TRBV13, the J call TRBJ2-1; 7 bases map to TRBD2. This CDR3 comprises 12 residues. Germline CDR1 is PRHDT and CDR2 is FYEKMQ (reference sequence). The V segment lost 4 bases and the J segment 14 bases; nucleotides outside the gene matches: 8. The CDR3 spells CASSWGGTKKFF. CDR3 nucleotides: TGTGCCAGCAGCTGGGGGGGGACGAAGAAGTTCTTC.

V usage is TRBV9 and J usage is TRBJ1-2, with D maybe TRBD1 (5 bases). Germline V gene lookup returns CDR1 SGDLS and CDR2 YYNGEE. This CDR3 spans 14 amino acids. Trimming took 0 bases from V and 3 from J, leaving 9 bases between them. The CDR3 loop is CASSVAGRYYGYTF. The CDR3 nucleotides are TGTGCCAGCAGCGTAGCAGGGAGGTACTATGGCTACACCTTC.

The V gene is TRBV7-2, the J gene TRBJ2-5, with 11 bases aligning to TRBD2. V trimming: 5 bases; J trimming: 2 bases; junction bases outside the gene matches: 7. Germline V CDR1 and CDR2: SGHTA, FQGNSA. The CDR3 contains 16 residues. As DNA, the CDR3 is TGTGCCAGCAGCCTGGGACTAGCGGTTACTCAAGAGACCCAGTACTTC. It translates to CASSLGLAVTQETQYF.

This chain connects TRBV28 to TRBJ1-5; 7 nucleotides line up with TRBD1. The CDR3 runs 15 residues. The trim removed 4 bases at V and 4 bases at J, leaving 7 bases unmatched. Germline lookup yields CDR1 MDHEN and CDR2 SYDVKM. The CDR3 region is CASSYETGMNQPQHF. The CDR3 DNA reads TGTGCCAGCAGTTATGAGACAGGGATGAATCAGCCCCAGCATTTT.

V gene TRBV29-1 combines with J gene TRBJ2-3; D is possibly TRBD2 (5 bases). The CDR3 sequence is 16 residues long. V was shortened by 3 bases and J by 2 bases, with 18 bases between the two germline ends. The germline CDR1 and CDR2 sequences are SQVTM and ANQGSEA. CDR3 sequence: CSVDSWQRLTTDTQYF. CDR3 nucleotide sequence: TGCAGCGTTGATAGTTGGCAGCGACTAACCACAGATACGCAGTATTTT.